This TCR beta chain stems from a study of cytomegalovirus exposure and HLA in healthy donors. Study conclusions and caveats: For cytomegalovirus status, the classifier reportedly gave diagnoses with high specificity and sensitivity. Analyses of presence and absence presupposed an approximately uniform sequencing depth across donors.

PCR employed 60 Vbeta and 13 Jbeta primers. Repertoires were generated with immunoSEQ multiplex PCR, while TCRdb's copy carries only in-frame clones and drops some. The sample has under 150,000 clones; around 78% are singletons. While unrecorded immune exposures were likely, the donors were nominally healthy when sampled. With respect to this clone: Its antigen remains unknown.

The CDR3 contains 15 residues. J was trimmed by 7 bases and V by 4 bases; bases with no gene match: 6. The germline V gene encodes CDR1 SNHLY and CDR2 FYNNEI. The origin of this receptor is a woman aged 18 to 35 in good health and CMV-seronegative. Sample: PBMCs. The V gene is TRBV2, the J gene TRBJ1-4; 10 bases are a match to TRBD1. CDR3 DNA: TGTGCCAGCAGTGTGGTTAGGACAGGGGGTGAAAAACTGTTTTTT. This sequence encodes CASSVVRTGGEKLFF. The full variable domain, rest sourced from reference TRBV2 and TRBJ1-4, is EPEVTQTPSHQVTQMGQEVILRCVPISNHLYFYWYRQILGQKVEFLVSFYNNEISEKSEIFDDQFSVERPDGSNFTLKIRSTKLEDSAMYFCASSVVRTGGEKLFFGSGTQLSVL.